This T cell receptor (beta chain) emerged from a study of blood T cell repertoires in COVID-19. Study information: PBMCs, B-cell-depleted T cells, or T cells were the source of the cDNA or gDNA that made up the material.

The CDR3 sequence is 13 residues long. The germline CDR1 and CDR2 sequences are MNHNY and SVGAGI (reference sequence). V dropped 6 bases and J dropped 5; count of bases not matched to a gene: 4. The assay was immunoSEQ multiplex PCR, and TCRdb's table has in-frame clones only and misses some. The sample records more than 110,000 clones, about four fifths being singletons. The sequence came from a woman of 80 years or more in a cohort sampled during active or convalescent COVID-19. This chain uses TRBV6-6 with TRBJ2-5; TRBD1 matches at 9 bases. Sequencing input: peripheral blood. The CDR3 coding sequence is TGTGCCAGCAGCGACAGGGGGTTGGAGACCCAGTACTTC. As protein: CASSDRGLETQYF.